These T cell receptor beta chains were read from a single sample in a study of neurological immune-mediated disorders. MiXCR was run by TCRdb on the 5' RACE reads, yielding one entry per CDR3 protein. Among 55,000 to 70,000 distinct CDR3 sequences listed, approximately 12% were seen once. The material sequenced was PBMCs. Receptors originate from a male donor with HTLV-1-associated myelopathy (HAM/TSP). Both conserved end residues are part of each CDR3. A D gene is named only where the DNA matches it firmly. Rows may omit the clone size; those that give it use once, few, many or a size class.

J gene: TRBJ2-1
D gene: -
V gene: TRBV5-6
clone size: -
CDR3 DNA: TGTGCCAGCAGCCGGTTTGGGACGGATACCTACAATGAGCAGTTCTTC
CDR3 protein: CASSRFGTDTYNEQFF

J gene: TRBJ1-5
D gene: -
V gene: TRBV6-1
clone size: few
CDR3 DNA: TGTGCCAGCAGTGAATCGGGGGGGGGTAGCAATCAGCCCCAGCATTTT
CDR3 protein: CASSESGGGSNQPQHF

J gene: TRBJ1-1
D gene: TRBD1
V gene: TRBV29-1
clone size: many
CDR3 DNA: TGCAGCGTTGAACCCCGGACAGGCGACACTGAAGCTTTCTTT
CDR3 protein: CSVEPRTGDTEAFF

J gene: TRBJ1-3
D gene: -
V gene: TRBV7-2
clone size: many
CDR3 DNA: TGTGCCAGCAGTCATCCGGGTCCGCGGATCACCATATATTTT
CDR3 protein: CASSHPGPRITIYF

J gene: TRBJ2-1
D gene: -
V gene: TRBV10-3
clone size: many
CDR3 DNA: TGTGCCATCAGTGATTATAATGAGCAGTTCTTC
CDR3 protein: CAISDYNEQFF

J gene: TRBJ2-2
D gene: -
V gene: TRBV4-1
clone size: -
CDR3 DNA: TGCGCCAGCAGCCAAGATAGGGGTCCCGGGGAGCTGTTTTTT
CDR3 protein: CASSQDRGPGELFF

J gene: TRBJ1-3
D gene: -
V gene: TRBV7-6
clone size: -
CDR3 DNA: TGTGCCAGCAGCTTAGCACCAGTGACAGCTGGAAACACCATATATTTT
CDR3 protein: CASSLAPVTAGNTIYF

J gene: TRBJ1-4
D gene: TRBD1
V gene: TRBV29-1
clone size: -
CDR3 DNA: TGCAGCGTTGCGACAGGGGCAACGGAAAAACTGTTTTTT
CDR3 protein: CSVATGATEKLFF

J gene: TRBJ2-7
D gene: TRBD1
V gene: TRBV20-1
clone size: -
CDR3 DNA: TGCAGTGCTAGAGATCTAGTTGTGGGACAGGGCTACGAGCAGTACTTC
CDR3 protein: CSARDLVVGQGYEQYF

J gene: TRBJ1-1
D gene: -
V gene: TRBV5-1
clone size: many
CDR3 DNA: TGCGCCAGCAGCTTCGCCAGCACTGAAGCTTTCTTT
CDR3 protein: CASSFASTEAFF

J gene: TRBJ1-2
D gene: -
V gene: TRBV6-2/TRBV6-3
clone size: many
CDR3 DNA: TGTGCCAGCACCACCAGGCAGGACTATGGCTACACCTTC
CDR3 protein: CASTTRQDYGYTF

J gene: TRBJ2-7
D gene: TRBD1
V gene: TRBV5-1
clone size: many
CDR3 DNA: TGCGCCAGCAGCAGGTTACTGACAGGGCGCTCCTACGAGCAGTACTTC
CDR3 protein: CASSRLLTGRSYEQYF

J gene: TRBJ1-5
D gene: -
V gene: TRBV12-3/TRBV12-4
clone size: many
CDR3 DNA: TGTGCCAGCAGTCGGGGGTACAATCAGCCCCAGCATTTT
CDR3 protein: CASSRGYNQPQHF

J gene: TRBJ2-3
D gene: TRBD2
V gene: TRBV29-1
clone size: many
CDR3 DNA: TGCAGCGTGGGGCGGGGGACTAGCATTCGAACAGATACGCAGTATTTT
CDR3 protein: CSVGRGTSIRTDTQYF

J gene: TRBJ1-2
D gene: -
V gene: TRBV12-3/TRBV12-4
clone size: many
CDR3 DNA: TGTGCCAGCAGCCGGGACTCCCGGAGGGGCTATGGCTACACCTTC
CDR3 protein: CASSRDSRRGYGYTF

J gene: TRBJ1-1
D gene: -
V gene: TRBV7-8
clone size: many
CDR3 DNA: TGTGCCAGCAGCTTAGCTATCCTTAAGGGGACCAACACTGAAGCTTTCTTT
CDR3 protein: CASSLAILKGTNTEAFF

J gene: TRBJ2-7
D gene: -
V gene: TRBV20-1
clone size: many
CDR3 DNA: TGCAGTGCTAGACTCGGGCGGGGGCCCTCCTACGAGCAGTACTTC
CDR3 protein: CSARLGRGPSYEQYF

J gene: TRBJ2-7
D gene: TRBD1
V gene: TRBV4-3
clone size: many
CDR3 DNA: TGCGCCAGCAGCCAAGATTCGGGACAGTTCCTTTTCCCGCAGTACTTC
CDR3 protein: CASSQDSGQFLFPQYF

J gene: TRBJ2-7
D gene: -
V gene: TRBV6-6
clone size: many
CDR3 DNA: TGTGCCAGCAGTTACCCGGAGAACGAGCAGTACTTC
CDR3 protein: CASSYPENEQYF

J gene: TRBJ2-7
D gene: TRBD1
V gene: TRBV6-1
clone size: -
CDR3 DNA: TGTGCCAGCAGTGAAGAACCGGGACAGTACTACGAGCAGTACTTC
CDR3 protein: CASSEEPGQYYEQYF

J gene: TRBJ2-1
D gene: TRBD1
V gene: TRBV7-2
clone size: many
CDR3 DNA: TGTGCCAGCAGCCCCCAGAGGGGGCTCAATGAGCAGTTCTTC
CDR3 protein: CASSPQRGLNEQFF

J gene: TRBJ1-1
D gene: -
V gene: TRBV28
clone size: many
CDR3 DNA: TGTGCCACCACCCTGGGGGGGGCGCGAGTCACTGAAGCTTTCTTT
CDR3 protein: CATTLGGARVTEAFF

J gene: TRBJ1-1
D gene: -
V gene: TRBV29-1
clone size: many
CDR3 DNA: TGCAGCGTTGTCTCAGCGAACACTGAAGCTTTCTTT
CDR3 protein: CSVVSANTEAFF

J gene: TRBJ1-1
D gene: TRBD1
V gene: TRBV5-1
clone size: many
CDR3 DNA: TGCGCCAGCAGCTTGGCCGCAGGGGGCGTAACTGAAGCTTTCTTT
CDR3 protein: CASSLAAGGVTEAFF

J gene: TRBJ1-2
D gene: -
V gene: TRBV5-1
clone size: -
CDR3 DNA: TGCGCCAGCAGCTTGGACGGACAGCCTTTCGATGGCTACAACTTC
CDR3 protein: CASSLDGQPFDGYNF

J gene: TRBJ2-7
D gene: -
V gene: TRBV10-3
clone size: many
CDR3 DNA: TGTGCCATCAGTGAGAACGAAGCCCGGGAGAGCTACGAGCAGTACTTC
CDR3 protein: CAISENEARESYEQYF

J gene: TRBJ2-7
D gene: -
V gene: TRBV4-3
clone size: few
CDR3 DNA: TGCGCCAGCAGCCAAGATGGACCGGGGGGCGAGGCCTCCTACGAGCAGTACTTC
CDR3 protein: CASSQDGPGGEASYEQYF

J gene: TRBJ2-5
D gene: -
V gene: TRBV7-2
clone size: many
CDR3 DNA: TGTGCCAGCAGCTTTTTTTCTGGAGTCAGACAACAAGAGACCCAGTACTTC
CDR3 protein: CASSFFSGVRQQETQYF

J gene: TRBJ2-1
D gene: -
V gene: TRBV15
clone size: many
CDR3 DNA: TGTGCCACCAGCAGAGATCGGAGCAGGCAGTTCTTC
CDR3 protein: CATSRDRSRQFF

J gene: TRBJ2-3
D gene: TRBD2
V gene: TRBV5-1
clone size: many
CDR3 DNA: TGCGCCAGCAGGCCAGCGGGGGGCACAGATACGCAGTATTTT
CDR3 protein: CASRPAGGTDTQYF

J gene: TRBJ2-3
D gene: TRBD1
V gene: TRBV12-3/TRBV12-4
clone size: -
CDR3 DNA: TGTGCCAGCAGTTTCAGACAGGGCGCAGATACGCAGTATTTT
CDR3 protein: CASSFRQGADTQYF

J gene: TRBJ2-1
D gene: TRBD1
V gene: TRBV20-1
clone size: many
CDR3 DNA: TGCAGTGCTAGAGATCGAGGACAGGGCTCCTACAATGAGCAGTTCTTC
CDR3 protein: CSARDRGQGSYNEQFF

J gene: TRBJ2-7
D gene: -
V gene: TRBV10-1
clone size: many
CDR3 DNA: TGCGCCTGCAAAATTAGGCGGGTTTTATTCTACGAGCAGTACTTC
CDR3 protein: CACKIRRVLFYEQYF

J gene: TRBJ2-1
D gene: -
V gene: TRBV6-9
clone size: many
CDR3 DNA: TGTGCCAGCAGTTATACCAACTGGACACTTGGGTTCTATGAGCAGTTCTTC
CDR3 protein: CASSYTNWTLGFYEQFF

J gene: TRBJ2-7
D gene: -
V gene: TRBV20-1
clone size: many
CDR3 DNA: TGCAGTGCTCTAGGGGTCAAAGGTTCCTACGAGCAGTACTTC
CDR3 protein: CSALGVKGSYEQYF

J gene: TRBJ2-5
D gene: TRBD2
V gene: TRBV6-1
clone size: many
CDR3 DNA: TGTGCCAGCAGTACCGGGACTAGCGGGGGAGAGACCCAGTACTTC
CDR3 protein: CASSTGTSGGETQYF

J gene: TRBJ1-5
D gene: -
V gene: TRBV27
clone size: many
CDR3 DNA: TGTGCCAGCAAGCGGGGGGCGGGAAATCAGCCCCAGCATTTT
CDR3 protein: CASKRGAGNQPQHF

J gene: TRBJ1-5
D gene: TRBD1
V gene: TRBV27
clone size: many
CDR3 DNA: TGTGCCAGCAGTTTGCGACAGGGGAGTCAGCCCCAGCATTTT
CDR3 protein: CASSLRQGSQPQHF

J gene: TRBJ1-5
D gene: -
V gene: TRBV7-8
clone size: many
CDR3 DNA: TGTGCCAGCAGCTTATGGGGGGAAAGCAATCAGCCCCAGCATTTT
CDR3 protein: CASSLWGESNQPQHF

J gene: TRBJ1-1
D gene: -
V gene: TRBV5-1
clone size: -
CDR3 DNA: TGCGCCAGTAGTTTTGAGGACGTCGGGGCAGCTTTCTTT
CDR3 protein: CASSFEDVGAAFF